One sample yielded the 21 T cell receptor beta chains listed below, sequenced in a study of CD8 T cells in ankylosing spondylitis. Study-level points and caveats: For ankylosing spondylitis blood, a TCR beta motif of 8 or 9 highly homologous variants appeared characteristic.

TCRdb itself ran the 5' RACE reads through MiXCR, one entry per CDR3 protein. The table shows under 950,000 distinct CDR3 sequences, with around 20% occurring only once. Which antigens these TCRs recognize remains unknown. Sequencing was performed on blood, either unsorted or a sorted T cell fraction (not recorded which). Receptor source: a male donor with ankylosing spondylitis.

This chain joins TRBV6-2 or TRBV6-3 and TRBJ1-5; 8 nucleotides line up with TRBD1. CDR1 is MNHEY, CDR2 SVGEGT, per germline. Unmatched junction bases numbered 19, after V lost 5 bases and J lost 4 bases. CDR3 size: 19 residues. As DNA, the CDR3 is TGTGCCAGCAGTCCTACGACTTGGACAGGGCAAGGTGAAAATCAGCCCCAGCATTTT. Translated, it gives CASSPTTWTGQGENQPQHF.

This clonotype was picked up a small number of times. The chain carries TRBV29-1 and TRBJ1-2; possible D gene TRBD1, 6 bases. The V end lost 3 bases, the J end lost 4 bases, and 12 bases lay between the germline ends. CDR1 is SQVTM, CDR2 ANQGSEA, per germline. The CDR3 runs 13 residues. The CDR3: CSVDPGEVYGYTF. DNA of the CDR3: TGCAGCGTTGACCCAGGGGAGGTCTATGGCTACACCTTC.

Only a few counts were recorded for this clonotype. The chain uses TRBV11-2 and TRBJ2-5; D gene ambiguous. Trimming pared 3 bases from V and 1 base from J, leaving 9 bases between. This CDR3 comprises 14 residues. Germline V gene sequence: CDR1 SGHAT, CDR2 FQNNGV. CDR3 bases: TGTGCCAGCAGCTTGTGGCTGGGCCAAGAGACCCAGTACTTC. It specifies CASSLWLGQETQYF.

This clonotype was counted many times. The junction departs from germline at one end; a sequencing error may be responsible. The rearrangement links TRBV12-3 or TRBV12-4 to TRBJ2-7; 11 bases are a match to TRBD2. This CDR3 has 14 residues. The CDR3 loop reads CASSLAGGVYEQYF. DNA for the CDR3: TGTGCCAGCAGCTTAGCGGGGGGGGTTTACGAGCAGTACTTC.

This clonotype appeared many times. J is TRBJ2-3 and V is TRBV5-1, with a weak D call TRBD1 (6 bases). The CDR3 has 13 amino acids. Germline V lookup: CDR1 SGHRS, CDR2 YFSETQ. V gave up 4 bases and J gave up 4 bases, with 10 bases separating them. Here the CDR3 reads CASSLGQSDTQYF. As DNA, the CDR3 is TGCGCCAGCAGCCTTGGACAGTCAGATACGCAGTATTTT. The full variable domain, its missing parts supplied by reference TRBV5-1 and TRBJ2-3, is KAGVTQTPRYLIKTRGQQVTLSCSPISGHRSVSWYQQTPGQGLQFLFEYFSETQRNKGNFPGRFSGRQFSNSRSEMNVSTLELGDSALYLCASSLGQSDTQYFGPGTRLTVL.

The chain uses TRBV28 and TRBJ2-1; 11 nucleotides align to TRBD2. The CDR3 has 17 residues. The V and J ends lost 6 bases and 0 bases, in that order; junction bases with no gene match: 7. The V gene's germline CDR1 is MDHEN and CDR2 SYDVKM. The CDR3 bases are TGTGCCAGCAGGGGACTAGCGGCACTTAACTCCTACAATGAGCAGTTCTTC. This gives the protein CASRGLAALNSYNEQFF.

The CDR3 DNA reads as TGTGCCAGCAGCTCTCTGCCCGGCCCCTACGAGCAGTACTTC. Translation gives CASSSLPGPYEQYF. V usage is TRBV7-9 and J usage is TRBJ2-7; no reliable D call. CDR1 and CDR2 from the germline V gene are SEHNR and FQNEAQ (reference sequence). V was pared by 4 bases and J by 2 bases, with 12 bases between. The CDR3 sequence is 14 residues long. Based on the CDR3 plus reference TRBV7-9 and TRBJ2-7, the full variable domain is DTGVSQNPRHKITKRGQNVTFRCDPISEHNRLYWYRQTLGQGPEFLTYFQNEAQLEKSRLLSDRFSAERPKGSFSTLEIQRTEQGDSAMYLCASSSLPGPYEQYFGPGTRLTVT.

This clonotype was seen many times. This chain links TRBV24-1 with TRBJ1-5; 7 bases are shared with TRBD1. V shed 5 bases, J shed 5 bases, and the junction held 2 bases outside the gene matches. CDR3 length: 13 amino acids. Germline V lookup: CDR1 KGHDR, CDR2 SFDVKD. CDR3 nucleotides: TGTGCCACCAGTGGCAGGGGGGATCAGCCCCAGCATTTT. Its translation: CATSGRGDQPQHF.

The table lists this clonotype with a few counts. The gene calls are TRBV15 and TRBJ2-3; D is unclear. Trimming took off 0 bases at V and 1 base at J, with 5 bases between the two ends. The CDR3 contains 14 residues. CDR1 is LNHNV and CDR2 is YYDKDF in the germline V gene (reference sequence). The CDR3 loop reads CATSRDTGTDTQYF. The CDR3 nucleotides are TGTGCCACCAGCAGAGACACCGGCACAGATACGCAGTATTTT.

The chain has TRBV20-1 and TRBJ2-7, with D tentatively TRBD2 (6 bases). Trimming pared 0 bases from V and 2 bases from J, leaving 17 bases between. CDR3 size: 16 residues. Looked up from germline, CDR1 is DFQATT and CDR2 is SNEGSKA (reference sequence). CDR3 sequence: CSARDVVGSRPYEQYF. The CDR3 DNA reads as TGCAGTGCTAGAGATGTCGTCGGGAGCCGGCCCTACGAGCAGTACTTC.

This chain links TRBV3-1 with TRBJ2-7; D is unclear. From germline, CDR1 is LGHDT and CDR2 YNNKEL (reference sequence). CDR3 size: 16 residues. The V and J ends lost 4 bases and 2 bases respectively, with 18 bases between them. The CDR3 spells CASSPQTSLGTYEQYF. CDR3 coding DNA: TGTGCCAGCAGCCCCCAAACATCGCTGGGAACCTACGAGCAGTACTTC.

The V and J genes are TRBV12-3 or TRBV12-4 and TRBJ2-1; 10 positions match TRBD2. The CDR3 sequence is 15 residues long. V lost 7 bases and J lost 5; bases outside the gene matches: 8. Here the CDR3 reads CASTLAGDGDNEQFF. In DNA, the CDR3 is TGTGCCAGCACCCTAGCGGGAGATGGGGACAATGAGCAGTTCTTC.

Only a few counts were recorded for this clonotype. The chain recombines TRBV10-3 with TRBJ1-5; TRBD1 matches at 10 bases. The germline CDR1 and CDR2 sequences are ENHRY and SYGVKD. This CDR3 has 13 residues. Trimming cost V 10 bases and J 3 bases; bases outside gene matches: 3. CDR3 DNA sequence: TGTGCCACGACAGGGGGCCTCAATCAGCCCCAGCATTTT. It specifies CATTGGLNQPQHF.

V and J are TRBV18 and TRBJ2-3; 7 bases map to TRBD1. Germline V CDR1 and CDR2: KGHSH, LQKENI. The V segment lost 6 bases and the J segment 2 bases; nucleotides outside the gene matches: 8. The CDR3 has 15 residues. CDR3 amino acids: CASSPGQIFTDTQYF. The DNA of the CDR3 is TGTGCCAGCTCCCCGGGACAGATTTTCACAGATACGCAGTATTTT.

The J gene is TRBJ1-5, the V gene TRBV12-3 or TRBV12-4; 9 positions match TRBD1. The V segment lost 1 base and the J segment 5 bases; nucleotides outside the gene matches: 3. There are 15 residues in the CDR3. In nucleotides, the CDR3 is TGTGCCAGCAGTTTAGACACAGGGGGCGATCAGCCCCAGCATTTT. It codes for CASSLDTGGDQPQHF.

The genes are TRBV7-2 and TRBJ2-7; 14 bases map to TRBD2. The germline gives CDR1 SGHTA, CDR2 FQGNSA. The V gene end was trimmed by 5 bases and the J gene end by 7 bases; junction bases not matched to a gene: 4. The CDR3 contains 14 residues. Here the CDR3 DNA reads TGTGCCAGCAGCCTGAGACTAGCGGGGGGGGAGCAGTACTTC. Translated, it gives CASSLRLAGGEQYF.

This clonotype was observed many times. The V call is TRBV7-2, the J call TRBJ1-3; D is uncertain. Looked up from germline, CDR1 is SGHTA and CDR2 is FQGNSA. Trimming took off 5 bases at V and 0 bases at J, with 5 bases between the two ends. This CDR3 comprises 13 residues. CDR3 coding DNA: TGTGCCAGCAGCCCGATCTCTGGAAACACCATATATTTT. This encodes CASSPISGNTIYF.

The J gene is TRBJ2-1, the V gene TRBV15; 7 nucleotides agree with TRBD1. From germline, CDR1 is LNHNV and CDR2 YYDKDF (reference sequence). The V and J ends lost 8 bases and 4 bases, in that order; junction bases with no gene match: 11. The CDR3 runs to 15 residues. DNA of the CDR3: TGTGCCACCGACGGAGGAAAGGGGGCTTACAATGAGCAGTTCTTC. This translates into CATDGGKGAYNEQFF.

The chain has TRBV5-1 and TRBJ2-2; 8 bases line up with TRBD1. The germline gives CDR1 SGHRS, CDR2 YFSETQ. The CDR3 covers 15 residues. Trimming cost V 1 base and J 6 bases; bases outside gene matches: 5. CDR3 residues: CASSLSGGEPGELFF. DNA of the CDR3: TGCGCCAGCAGCTTGTCAGGGGGCGAACCCGGGGAGCTGTTTTTT.

V usage is TRBV2 and J usage is TRBJ2-6; D may be TRBD1 (5 bases). The germline V and J ends were trimmed by 0 bases and 3 bases, with 9 bases remaining between them. The CDR3 is 16 residues long. Germline V gene data show CDR1 as SNHLY and CDR2 as FYNNEI. CDR3 amino acids: CASSEAQGFGANVLTF. CDR3 nucleotide sequence: TGTGCCAGCAGTGAAGCGCAGGGTTTTGGGGCCAACGTCCTGACTTTC. Full variable domain (outside the CDR3, taken from reference TRBV2 and TRBJ2-6): EPEVTQTPSHQVTQMGQEVILRCVPISNHLYFYWYRQILGQKVEFLVSFYNNEISEKSEIFDDQFSVERPDGSNFTLKIRSTKLEDSAMYFCASSEAQGFGANVLTFGAGSRLTVL.

This rearrangement joins TRBV4-1 to TRBJ1-2, with D hard to call. Between the trimmed V and J ends, which lost 3 bases and 0 bases, there was a span of 5 bases. Germline V CDR1 and CDR2: MGHRA, YSYEKL. The CDR3 is 13 amino acids. This CDR3 reads CASSQSPNYGYTF. In nucleotides, the CDR3 is TGCGCCAGCAGCCAGAGTCCTAACTATGGCTACACCTTC.